This T cell receptor beta chain comes out of a study of blood T cell repertoires in COVID-19. CDR1 is MDHEN, CDR2 SYDVKM, per germline. The CDR3 runs 15 residues. J was trimmed by 3 bases and V by 5 bases; bases with no gene match: 7. Per the authors' pipeline: Amplification of reference gene primers provided the estimated nucleated cell counts. The method was immunoSEQ multiplex PCR; TCRdb's version includes in-frame clones alone and lacks a portion of them. From that table come the V and J calls and clone size; the DNA was used to work out D and trimming. The sample comprises roughly 240,000 clones, roughly 86% of which are singletons, and 2.6% rests with the top ten. All enrollees were about 18 to 89 years old and from around 25 US areas. Participants' reported clinical history set cohort assignment.

The J gene is TRBJ2-1, the V gene TRBV28; 7 nucleotides align to TRBD1. Specimen: PBMCs or T cells enriched from blood (not recorded which). The sequence derives from a woman aged 30 to 39 with acute COVID-19. CDR3 bases: TGTGCCAGCAGTCCCAGGACAGGCGGCTACAATGAGCAGTTCTTC. Protein: CASSPRTGGYNEQFF. Filled out from reference TRBV28 and TRBJ2-1, the complete variable domain reads DVKVTQSSRYLVKRTGEKVFLECVQDMDHENMFWYRQDPGLGLRLIYFSYDVKMKEKGDIPEGYSVSREKKERFSLILESASTNQTSMYLCASSPRTGGYNEQFFGPGTRLTVL.